Detailed here is one TCR beta chain. Antigen specificity is unknown. V was trimmed by 0 bases and J by 0 bases, leaving 10 bases between them. This CDR3 has 16 amino acids. Germline loops: CDR1 SGHNT, CDR2 YYREEE (reference sequence). Indicated treatment: about 20 received Ad26.COV2.S at low or high dose, single or two shots; several received placebo; per-sample allocation not given. Samples analyzed were those drawn on day 63 after the first vaccine or placebo injection. Boston hosted the donor, who was an adult aged 18-55 years. Expressing Wuhan-strain SARS-CoV-2 spike, an Ad26 vector served as the vaccine. Measured with immunoSEQ multiplex PCR; TCRdb has only the in-frame clones, and not every one. The table shows some 290,000 clones, with around 85% occurring only once. This record comes from a study of Ad26.COV2.S vaccination and SARS-CoV-2 variants. Overall study results and limits: Vaccinated individuals (as opposed to placebo recipients) had higher spike-specific TCR breadth.

The clonotype originates from a person between 18 and 59 years old who received the Ad26.COV2.S COVID-19 vaccine or a placebo. The chain recombines TRBV5-4 with TRBJ2-1; TRBD1 is a possible D gene (6 bases). Sequencing was performed on peripheral blood, taken in a trial of Ad26.COV2.S vaccine versus placebo. The CDR3 nucleotides are TGTGCCAGCAGCTTGGGACAGGTGGGCTCCTACAATGAGCAGTTCTTC. Its protein is CASSLGQVGSYNEQFF.